This entry describes one T cell receptor (beta chain). Its target is not known. The V gene's germline CDR1 is SGHRS and CDR2 YFSETQ. V lost 0 bases, J lost 7 bases, and 17 bases lay in between. The CDR3 contains 15 residues. Described time point: persistent/refractory GD, antithyroid drugs over 5 years with positive TRAb. PBMC-extracted RNA yielded the TCR library. Graves' disease diagnoses used American Thyroid Association guidelines. These data are taken from a study of regulatory T cells in long-lasting Graves disease. The overall study: Persistent Graves' disease required over 5 years of antithyroid drugs and positive TSH receptor antibodies. Findings of the study overall: It was peripheral blood alone, not thyroid tissue, that was studied.

TCR beta libraries were built with iRepertoire HTBI primers and Arm-PCR of CDR3 regions. The authors' processing: Sequenced samples collectively carried under 75 TRBV and some 15 TRBJ segments. One entry per CDR3 protein results from TCRdb running MiXCR on the multiplex PCR reads. TCRdb's processing, not the authors' own work, is the source of the V and J calls. This sample has roughly 470,000 distinct CDR3 sequences, with roughly 20% found just once. The starting material was peripheral blood mononuclear cells (PBMCs), obtained when the disease was refractory, from a patient treated with antithyroid drugs. The receptor was derived from a female donor with Graves disease. The J gene is TRBJ2-7, the V gene TRBV5-1; no clear D. The CDR3 nucleotides read TGCGCCAGCAGCTTGGAAGGTCCTCATAATGGTGAGCAGTACTTC. The encoded protein is CASSLEGPHNGEQYF.